Listed below are T cell receptor beta chains from one sample, sequenced in a study of CD8+CD57+ T cells in acquired aplastic anemia. Each CDR3 protein gets one entry after TCRdb re-called the reads with MiXCR. Of 120,000 or so distinct CDR3 sequences listed, 45% to 60% are singletons. Sequencing was carried out using sorted CD4+, CD8+, or CD8+CD57+ T cells (not recorded which) from PBMCs. The receptors stem from a human donor with aplastic anemia. CDR3s include the opening cysteine and the closing phenylalanine or tryptophan. Each record gives: V gene, D gene, clone size, J gene, CDR3 DNA, CDR3 protein. The D gene is left open where the match is weak. The size field is filled for only some rows; it gives once, few, many or a size class.

v_call: TRBV10-3; d_call: TRBD2; clone_size: .; j_call: TRBJ2-5; cdr3_nt: TGTGCCATCAGTGTATCAGGGAGGGAAGAGACCCAGTACTTC; cdr3_aa: CAISVSGREETQYF
v_call: TRBV5-1; d_call: TRBD1; clone_size: .; j_call: TRBJ2-5; cdr3_nt: TGCGCCGGCAACCCGCATTTGACAGGGGGCTGGGAGACCCAGTACTTC; cdr3_aa: CAGNPHLTGGWETQYF
v_call: TRBV4-3; d_call: .; clone_size: many; j_call: TRBJ2-7; cdr3_nt: TGCGCCAGCAGCCAAGATGGGCCGGGGGAGCAGTACTTC; cdr3_aa: CASSQDGPGEQYF
v_call: TRBV2; d_call: TRBD2; clone_size: .; j_call: TRBJ2-3; cdr3_nt: TGTGCCAGCAGTCGACTAGCGGGGTCCACAGATACGCAGTATTTT; cdr3_aa: CASSRLAGSTDTQYF
v_call: TRBV7-9; d_call: .; clone_size: .; j_call: TRBJ2-1; cdr3_nt: TGTGCCAGCAGCCAGGGACCACCCAATGAGCAGTTCTTC; cdr3_aa: CASSQGPPNEQFF
v_call: TRBV7-2; d_call: .; clone_size: once; j_call: TRBJ2-7; cdr3_nt: TGTGCCAGCAGCTTAGATCAAGCCTACGAGCAGTACTTC; cdr3_aa: CASSLDQAYEQYF
v_call: TRBV7-2; d_call: TRBD2; clone_size: few; j_call: TRBJ2-7; cdr3_nt: TGTGCCAGCAGCTTAGACGGGAGGGACGTCGAGCAGTACTTC; cdr3_aa: CASSLDGRDVEQYF
v_call: TRBV20-1; d_call: TRBD1; clone_size: once; j_call: TRBJ2-7; cdr3_nt: TGCAGTGCTCAGGACAGGGTCGGGGACGAGCAGTACTTC; cdr3_aa: CSAQDRVGDEQYF
v_call: TRBV7-8; d_call: .; clone_size: .; j_call: TRBJ1-1; cdr3_nt: TGTGCCAGCAGCCTACGTTCCTTGGGAGGGACGACTGAAGCTTTCTTT; cdr3_aa: CASSLRSLGGTTEAFF
v_call: TRBV2; d_call: .; clone_size: .; j_call: TRBJ2-3; cdr3_nt: TGTGCCCGCAGGGGAGGAGGGAGCACAGATACGCAGTATTTT; cdr3_aa: CARRGGGSTDTQYF
v_call: TRBV2; d_call: .; clone_size: .; j_call: TRBJ2-1; cdr3_nt: TGTGCCAGCAGTCTCCTGCGGGGGACATACAATGAGCAGTTCTTC; cdr3_aa: CASSLLRGTYNEQFF
v_call: TRBV7-3; d_call: .; clone_size: .; j_call: TRBJ2-1; cdr3_nt: TGTGCCAGCAGCCCCTTCCCACTGTGCTCCTACAATGAGCAGTTCTTC; cdr3_aa: CASSPFPLCSYNEQFF
v_call: TRBV6-1; d_call: TRBD2; clone_size: .; j_call: TRBJ2-5; cdr3_nt: TGTGCCAGCAGCCGACTAGCGGGACAAGAGACCCAGTACTTC; cdr3_aa: CASSRLAGQETQYF
v_call: TRBV5-1; d_call: TRBD1; clone_size: few; j_call: TRBJ2-7; cdr3_nt: TGCGCCAGCAGCTTGGACGGGACAGGAAAGCAGTACTTC; cdr3_aa: CASSLDGTGKQYF
v_call: TRBV10-3; d_call: .; clone_size: .; j_call: TRBJ1-2; cdr3_nt: TGTGCCATCGGGAGGGGGTTGAGCCACACCTTC; cdr3_aa: CAIGRGLSHTF
v_call: TRBV13; d_call: TRBD1; clone_size: few; j_call: TRBJ2-3; cdr3_nt: TGTGCCAGCAGCGCCAGACAGGGGGCGCTGACAGATACGCAGTATTTT; cdr3_aa: CASSARQGALTDTQYF
v_call: TRBV5-1; d_call: TRBD2; clone_size: .; j_call: TRBJ2-1; cdr3_nt: TGCGCCAGCAGCATAGAAGGGGGACTAGCGGGAGTTGGGCAGTTCTTC; cdr3_aa: CASSIEGGLAGVGQFF
v_call: TRBV10-3; d_call: .; clone_size: .; j_call: TRBJ1-1; cdr3_nt: TGTGCCATCATTGGGGCAGGGCCCACTGAAGCTTTCTTT; cdr3_aa: CAIIGAGPTEAFF
v_call: TRBV2; d_call: .; clone_size: .; j_call: TRBJ2-7; cdr3_nt: TGTGCCAGCAGTGAATTTGACAAATCACTCTACGAGCAGTACTTC; cdr3_aa: CASSEFDKSLYEQYF
v_call: TRBV29-1; d_call: TRBD1; clone_size: .; j_call: TRBJ1-1; cdr3_nt: TGCAGCGCCCGACAGGGTTTGAACACTGAAGCTTTCTTT; cdr3_aa: CSARQGLNTEAFF
v_call: TRBV2; d_call: .; clone_size: .; j_call: TRBJ2-5; cdr3_nt: TGTGCCAGCAGTGAACTAGAGGGTGGGCAAGAGACCCAGTACTTC; cdr3_aa: CASSELEGGQETQYF
v_call: TRBV11-2; d_call: .; clone_size: many; j_call: TRBJ2-7; cdr3_nt: TGTGCCAGCAGCTTAGATCAGGGGCCCCTGTACGAGCAGTACTTC; cdr3_aa: CASSLDQGPLYEQYF
v_call: TRBV24-1; d_call: .; clone_size: many; j_call: TRBJ1-5; cdr3_nt: TGTGCCACCGAGAGCGGGCAGCCCCAGCATTTT; cdr3_aa: CATESGQPQHF
v_call: TRBV10-3; d_call: .; clone_size: .; j_call: TRBJ2-6; cdr3_nt: TGTGCCATCAGTGATTCGGGGGCTGGGGCCAACGTCCTGACTTTC; cdr3_aa: CAISDSGAGANVLTF
v_call: TRBV7-3; d_call: .; clone_size: .; j_call: TRBJ1-3; cdr3_nt: TGTGCCAGCAGCTCACCTGACAGCGAAGATAGATCTGGAAACACCATATATTTT; cdr3_aa: CASSSPDSEDRSGNTIYF
v_call: TRBV3-1; d_call: .; clone_size: .; j_call: TRBJ2-3; cdr3_nt: TGTGCCAGCAGCCAAGAGCCCATATCTAGCACAGATACGCAGTATTTT; cdr3_aa: CASSQEPISSTDTQYF
v_call: TRBV7-9; d_call: .; clone_size: few; j_call: TRBJ2-7; cdr3_nt: TGTGCCAGCAGCCTACGGACGGCCGCACAGCAGTACTTC; cdr3_aa: CASSLRTAAQQYF